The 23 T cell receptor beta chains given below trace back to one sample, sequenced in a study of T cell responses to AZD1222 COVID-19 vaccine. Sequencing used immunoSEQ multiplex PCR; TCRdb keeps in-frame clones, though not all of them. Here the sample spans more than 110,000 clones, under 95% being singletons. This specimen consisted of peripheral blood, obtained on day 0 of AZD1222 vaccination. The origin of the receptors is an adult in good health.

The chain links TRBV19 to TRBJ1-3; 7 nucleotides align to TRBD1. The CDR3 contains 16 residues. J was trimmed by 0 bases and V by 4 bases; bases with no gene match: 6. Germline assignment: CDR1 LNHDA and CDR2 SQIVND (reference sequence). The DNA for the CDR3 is TGTGCCAGTAGTAGACAGGGTAGTGTCTCTGGAAACACCATATATTTT. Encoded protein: CASSRQGSVSGNTIYF.

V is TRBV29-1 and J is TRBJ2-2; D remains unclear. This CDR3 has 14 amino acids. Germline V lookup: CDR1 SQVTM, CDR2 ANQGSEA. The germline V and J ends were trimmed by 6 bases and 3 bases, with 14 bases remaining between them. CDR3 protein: CSVRHQSDTGELFF. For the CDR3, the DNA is TGCAGCGTACGCCACCAGTCGGACACCGGGGAGCTGTTTTTT.

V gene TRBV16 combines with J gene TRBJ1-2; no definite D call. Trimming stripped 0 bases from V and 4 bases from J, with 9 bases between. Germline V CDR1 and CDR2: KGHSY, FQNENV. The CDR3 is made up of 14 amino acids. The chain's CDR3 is CASSQSGSLYGYTF. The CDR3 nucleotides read TGTGCCAGCAGCCAATCGGGGTCCCTCTATGGCTACACCTTC.

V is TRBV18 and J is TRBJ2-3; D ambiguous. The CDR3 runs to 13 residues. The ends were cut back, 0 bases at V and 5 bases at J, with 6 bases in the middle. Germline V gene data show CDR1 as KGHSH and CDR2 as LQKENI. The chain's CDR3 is CASSPPLIDTQYF. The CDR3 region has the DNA TGTGCCAGCTCACCACCTCTTATAGATACGCAGTATTTT.

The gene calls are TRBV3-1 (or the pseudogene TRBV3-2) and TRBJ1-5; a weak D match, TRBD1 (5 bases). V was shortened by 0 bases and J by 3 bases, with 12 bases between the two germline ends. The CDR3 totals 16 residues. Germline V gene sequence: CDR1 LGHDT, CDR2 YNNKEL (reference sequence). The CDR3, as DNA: TGTGCCAGCAGCCAAGATACCCCAGGGAACAATCAGCCCCAGCATTTT. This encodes CASSQDTPGNNQPQHF.

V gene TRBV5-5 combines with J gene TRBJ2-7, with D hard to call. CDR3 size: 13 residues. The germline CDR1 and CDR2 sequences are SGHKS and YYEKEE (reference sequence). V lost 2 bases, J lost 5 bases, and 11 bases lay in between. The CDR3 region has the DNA TGTGCCAGCAGCTTTAGCACACCCAACGAGCAGTACTTC. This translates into CASSFSTPNEQYF.

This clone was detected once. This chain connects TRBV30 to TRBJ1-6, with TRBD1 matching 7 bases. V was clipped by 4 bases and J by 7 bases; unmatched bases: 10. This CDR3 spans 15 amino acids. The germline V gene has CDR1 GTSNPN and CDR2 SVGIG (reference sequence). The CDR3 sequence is CAWTMRGPWNSPLHF. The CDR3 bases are TGTGCCTGGACGATGAGGGGGCCCTGGAATTCACCCCTCCACTTT.

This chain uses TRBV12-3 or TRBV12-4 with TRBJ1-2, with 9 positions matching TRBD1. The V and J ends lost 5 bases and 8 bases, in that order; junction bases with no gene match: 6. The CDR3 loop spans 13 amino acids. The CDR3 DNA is TGTGCCAGCAGTGATGGGACAGGGACAGGCTACACCTTC. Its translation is CASSDGTGTGYTF.

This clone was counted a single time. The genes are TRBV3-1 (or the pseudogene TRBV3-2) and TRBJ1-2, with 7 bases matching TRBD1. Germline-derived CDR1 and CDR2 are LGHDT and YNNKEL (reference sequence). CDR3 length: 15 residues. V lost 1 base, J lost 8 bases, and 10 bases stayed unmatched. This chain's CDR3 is CASSQVAKGAIGYTF. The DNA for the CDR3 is TGTGCCAGCAGCCAAGTGGCGAAGGGGGCGATCGGCTACACCTTC.

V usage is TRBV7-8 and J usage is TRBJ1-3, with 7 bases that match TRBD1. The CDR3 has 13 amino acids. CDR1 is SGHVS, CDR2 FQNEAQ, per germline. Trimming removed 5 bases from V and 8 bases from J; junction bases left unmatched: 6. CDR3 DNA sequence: TGTGCCAGCAGCCGGCAGGGGGATCACACCATATATTTT. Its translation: CASSRQGDHTIYF.

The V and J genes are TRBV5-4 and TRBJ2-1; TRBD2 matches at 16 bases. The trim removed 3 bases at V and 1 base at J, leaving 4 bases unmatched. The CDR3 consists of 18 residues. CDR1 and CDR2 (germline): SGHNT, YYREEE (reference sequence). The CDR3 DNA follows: TGTGCCAGCAGCTCGGGACTAGCGGGGGGGCCGTCCTACAATGAGCAGTTCTTC. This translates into CASSSGLAGGPSYNEQFF.

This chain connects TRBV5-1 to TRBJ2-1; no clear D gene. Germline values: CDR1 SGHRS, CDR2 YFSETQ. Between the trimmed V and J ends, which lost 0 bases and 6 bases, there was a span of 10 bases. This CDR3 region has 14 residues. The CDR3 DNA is TGCGCCAGCAGCTTGGCTGTCGCGCGCAATGAGCAGTTCTTC. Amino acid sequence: CASSLAVARNEQFF.

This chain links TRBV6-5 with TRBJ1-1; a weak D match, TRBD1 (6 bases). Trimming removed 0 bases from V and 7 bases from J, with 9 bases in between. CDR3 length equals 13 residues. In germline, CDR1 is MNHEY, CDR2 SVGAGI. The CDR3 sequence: CASSYSRGSEAFF. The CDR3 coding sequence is TGTGCCAGCAGTTACTCGAGGGGGAGTGAAGCTTTCTTT.

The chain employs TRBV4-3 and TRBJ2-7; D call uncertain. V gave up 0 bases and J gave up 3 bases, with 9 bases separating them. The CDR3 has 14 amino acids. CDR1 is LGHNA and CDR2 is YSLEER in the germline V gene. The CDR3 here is CASSQEPAGYEQYF. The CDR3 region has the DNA TGCGCCAGCAGCCAAGAGCCAGCTGGCTACGAGCAGTACTTC.

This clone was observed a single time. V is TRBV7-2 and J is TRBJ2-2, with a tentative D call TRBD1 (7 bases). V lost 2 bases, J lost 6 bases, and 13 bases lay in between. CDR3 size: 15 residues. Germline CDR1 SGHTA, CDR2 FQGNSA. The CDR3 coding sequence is TGTGCCAGCAGCTTATCAGGGGGGTATGCCGGGGAGCTGTTTTTT. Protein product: CASSLSGGYAGELFF.

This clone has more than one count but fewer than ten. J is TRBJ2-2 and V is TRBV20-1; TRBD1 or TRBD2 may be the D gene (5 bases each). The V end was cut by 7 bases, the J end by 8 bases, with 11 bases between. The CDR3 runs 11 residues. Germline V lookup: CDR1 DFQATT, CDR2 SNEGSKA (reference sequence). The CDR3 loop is CSVPEGGELFF. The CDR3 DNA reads TGCAGTGTTCCCGAGGGGGGGGAGCTGTTTTTT.

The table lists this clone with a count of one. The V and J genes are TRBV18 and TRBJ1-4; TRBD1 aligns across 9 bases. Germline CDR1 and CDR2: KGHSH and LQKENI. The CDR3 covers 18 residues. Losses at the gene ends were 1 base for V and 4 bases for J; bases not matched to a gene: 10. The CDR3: CASSPRTGAYQINEKLFF. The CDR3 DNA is TGTGCCAGCTCACCACGGACAGGGGCCTACCAGATTAATGAAAAACTGTTTTTT.

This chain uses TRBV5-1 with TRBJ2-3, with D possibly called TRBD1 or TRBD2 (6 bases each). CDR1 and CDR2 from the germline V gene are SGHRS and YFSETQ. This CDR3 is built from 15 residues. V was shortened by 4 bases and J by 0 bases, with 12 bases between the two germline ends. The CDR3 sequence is CASSLGGPSTDTQYF. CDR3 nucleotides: TGCGCCAGCAGCCTTGGGGGGCCTAGCACAGATACGCAGTATTTT.

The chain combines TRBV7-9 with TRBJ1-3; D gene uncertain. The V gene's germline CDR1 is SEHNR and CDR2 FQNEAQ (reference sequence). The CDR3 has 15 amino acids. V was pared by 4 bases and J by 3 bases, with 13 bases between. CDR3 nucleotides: TGTGCCAGCAGCTCTGGTCCTCACGGTGGAAACACCATATATTTT. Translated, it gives CASSSGPHGGNTIYF.

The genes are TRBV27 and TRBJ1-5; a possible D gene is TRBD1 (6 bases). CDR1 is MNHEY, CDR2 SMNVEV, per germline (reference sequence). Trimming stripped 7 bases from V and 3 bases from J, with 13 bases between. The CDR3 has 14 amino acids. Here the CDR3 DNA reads TGTGCCAGCACTGGGGGGCACCCCAATCAGCCCCAGCATTTT. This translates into CASTGGHPNQPQHF.

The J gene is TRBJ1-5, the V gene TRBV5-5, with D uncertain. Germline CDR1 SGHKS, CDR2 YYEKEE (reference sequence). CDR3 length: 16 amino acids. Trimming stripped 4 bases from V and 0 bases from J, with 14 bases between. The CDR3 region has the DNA TGTGCCAGCAGCGGGTGGGCAGACAATAGCAATCAGCCCCAGCATTTT. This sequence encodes CASSGWADNSNQPQHF.

CDR3 in DNA: TGTGCCAGCAGCTTATCCCAAGTCGTACCCTATGGCTACACCTTC. Translated: CASSLSQVVPYGYTF. The gene calls are TRBV7-3 and TRBJ1-2, with D unresolved. The CDR3 is 15 residues long. Germline-derived CDR1 and CDR2 are SGHTA and FQGTGA. Trimming removed 2 bases at V and 4 bases at J, with 14 bases between.

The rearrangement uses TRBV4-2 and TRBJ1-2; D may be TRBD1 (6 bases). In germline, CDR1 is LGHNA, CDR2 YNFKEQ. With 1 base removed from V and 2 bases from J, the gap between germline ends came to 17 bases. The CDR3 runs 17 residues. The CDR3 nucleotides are TGTGCCAGCAGCCAAGCCCAAGGGGGAGGAGGAAACTATGGCTACACCTTC. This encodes CASSQAQGGGGNYGYTF.